The clone carrying this T cell receptor (beta chain) was seen at least ten times. Its cognate antigen is unknown. The source of the sample is a study of T cell repertoires in cytomegalovirus infection. Trimming cost V 4 bases and J 2 bases; bases outside gene matches: 8. The germline gives CDR1 SGHVT, CDR2 SQSDAQ. The CDR3 is 15 residues long. One entry per CDR3 protein, called by TCRdb with MiXCR from the reads. The table lists some 350,000 distinct CDR3 sequences, 25% to 35% of them singletons. The sequencing here drew on cultured PBMCs, taken from culture after CMV antigen stimulation. The chain is built from TRBV7-4 and TRBJ2-7, with 7 bases aligning to TRBD1. This sequence was found in a human donor in good health (CMV status not recorded). Some clones in this sample may be carry-over from other donors' samples. CDR3 coding DNA: TGTGCCAGCAGCTCGCCGGGACAGAGAGCCTACGAGCAGTACTTC. Amino acid sequence: CASSSPGQRAYEQYF.